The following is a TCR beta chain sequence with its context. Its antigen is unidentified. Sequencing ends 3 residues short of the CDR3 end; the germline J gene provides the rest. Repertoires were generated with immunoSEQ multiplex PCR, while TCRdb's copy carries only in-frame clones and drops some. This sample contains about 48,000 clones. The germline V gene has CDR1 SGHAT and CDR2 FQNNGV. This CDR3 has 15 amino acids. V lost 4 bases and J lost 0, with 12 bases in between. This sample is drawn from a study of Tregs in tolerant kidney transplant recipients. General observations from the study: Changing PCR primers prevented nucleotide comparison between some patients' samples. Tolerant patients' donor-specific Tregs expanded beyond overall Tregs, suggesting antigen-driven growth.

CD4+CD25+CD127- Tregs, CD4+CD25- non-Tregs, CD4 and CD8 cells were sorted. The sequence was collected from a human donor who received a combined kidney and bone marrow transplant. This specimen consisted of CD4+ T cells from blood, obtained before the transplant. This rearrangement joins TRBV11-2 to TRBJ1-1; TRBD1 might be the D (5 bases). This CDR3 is CASSSGGRLNTEAFF. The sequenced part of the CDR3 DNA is TGTGCCAGCAGCTCGGGGGGACGGTTGAACACTGAA. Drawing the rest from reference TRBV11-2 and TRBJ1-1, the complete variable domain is EAGVAQSPRYKIIEKRQSVAFWCNPISGHATLYWYQQILGQGPKLLIQFQNNGVVDDSQLPKDRFSAERLKGVDSTLKIQPAKLEDSAVYLCASSSGGRLNTEAFFGQGTRLTVV.